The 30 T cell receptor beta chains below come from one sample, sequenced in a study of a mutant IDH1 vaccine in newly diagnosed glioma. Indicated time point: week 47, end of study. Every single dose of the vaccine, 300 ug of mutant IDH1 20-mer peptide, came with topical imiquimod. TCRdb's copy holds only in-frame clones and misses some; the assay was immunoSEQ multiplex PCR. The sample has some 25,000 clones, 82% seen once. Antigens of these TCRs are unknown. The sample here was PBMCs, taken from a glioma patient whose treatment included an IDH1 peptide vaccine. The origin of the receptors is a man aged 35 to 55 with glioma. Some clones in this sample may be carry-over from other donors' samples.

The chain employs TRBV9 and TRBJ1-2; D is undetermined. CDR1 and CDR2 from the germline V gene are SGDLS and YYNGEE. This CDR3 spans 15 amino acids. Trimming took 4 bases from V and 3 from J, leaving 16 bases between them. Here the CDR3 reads CASSPASRSDYGYTF. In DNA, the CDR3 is TGTGCCAGCAGCCCAGCAAGCCGATCGGACTATGGCTACACCTTC.

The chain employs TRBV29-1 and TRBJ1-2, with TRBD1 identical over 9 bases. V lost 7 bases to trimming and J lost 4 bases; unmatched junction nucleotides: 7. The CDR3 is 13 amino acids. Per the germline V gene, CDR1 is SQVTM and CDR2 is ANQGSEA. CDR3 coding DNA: TGCAGCGGAACCTCGGGACAGGGCTATGGCTACACCTTC. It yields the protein CSGTSGQGYGYTF.

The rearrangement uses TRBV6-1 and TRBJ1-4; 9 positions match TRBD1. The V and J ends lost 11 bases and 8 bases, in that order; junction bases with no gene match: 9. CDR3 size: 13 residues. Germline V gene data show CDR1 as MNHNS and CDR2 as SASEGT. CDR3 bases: TGTGCCGGGGGGGACAGGGAAAACGAAAAACTGTTTTTT. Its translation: CAGGDRENEKLFF.

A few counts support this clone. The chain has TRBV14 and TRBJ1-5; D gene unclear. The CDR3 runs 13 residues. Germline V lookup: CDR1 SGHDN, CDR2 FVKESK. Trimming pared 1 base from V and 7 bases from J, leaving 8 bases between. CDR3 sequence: CASSQGPGQPQHF. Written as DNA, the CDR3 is TGTGCCAGCAGCCAAGGTCCGGGACAGCCCCAGCATTTT. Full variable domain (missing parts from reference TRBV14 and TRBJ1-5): EAGVTQFPSHSVIEKGQTVTLRCDPISGHDNLYWYRRVMGKEIKFLLHFVKESKQDESGMPNNRFLAERTGGTYSTLKVQPAELEDSGVYFCASSQGPGQPQHFGDGTRLSIL.

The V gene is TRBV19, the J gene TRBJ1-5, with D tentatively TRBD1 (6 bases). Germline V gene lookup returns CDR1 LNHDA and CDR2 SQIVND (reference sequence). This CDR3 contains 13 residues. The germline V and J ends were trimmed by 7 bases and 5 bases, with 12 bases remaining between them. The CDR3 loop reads CASKGVDDQPQHF. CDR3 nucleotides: TGTGCCAGTAAGGGGGTTGATGATCAGCCCCAGCATTTT.

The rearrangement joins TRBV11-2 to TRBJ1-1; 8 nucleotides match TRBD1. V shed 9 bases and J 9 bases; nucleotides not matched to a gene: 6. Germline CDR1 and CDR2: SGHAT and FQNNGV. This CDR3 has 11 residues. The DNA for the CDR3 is TGTGCCAGTTTACTCAGGGGGCAAGCTTTCTTT. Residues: CASLLRGQAFF.

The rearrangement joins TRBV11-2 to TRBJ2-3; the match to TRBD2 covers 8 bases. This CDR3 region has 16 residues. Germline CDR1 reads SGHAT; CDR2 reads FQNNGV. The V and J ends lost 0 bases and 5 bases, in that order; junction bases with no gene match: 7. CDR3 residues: CASSLEVLAALDTQYF. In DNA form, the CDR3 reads TGTGCCAGCAGCTTAGAGGTACTAGCGGCCCTAGATACGCAGTATTTT.

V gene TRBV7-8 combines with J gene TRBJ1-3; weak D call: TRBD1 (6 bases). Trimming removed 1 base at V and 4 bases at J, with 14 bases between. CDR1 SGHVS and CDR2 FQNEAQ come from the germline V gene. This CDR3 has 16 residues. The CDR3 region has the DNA TGTGCCAGCAGCTTAGGAGGGGGAGGATTCGGAAACACCATATATTTT. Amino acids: CASSLGGGGFGNTIYF.

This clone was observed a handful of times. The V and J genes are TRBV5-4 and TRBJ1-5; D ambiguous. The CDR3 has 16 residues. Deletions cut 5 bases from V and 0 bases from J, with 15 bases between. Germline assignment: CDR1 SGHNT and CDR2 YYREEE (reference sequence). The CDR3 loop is CASSPVYWDSNQPQHF. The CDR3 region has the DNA TGTGCCAGCAGTCCGGTGTACTGGGATAGCAATCAGCCCCAGCATTTT.

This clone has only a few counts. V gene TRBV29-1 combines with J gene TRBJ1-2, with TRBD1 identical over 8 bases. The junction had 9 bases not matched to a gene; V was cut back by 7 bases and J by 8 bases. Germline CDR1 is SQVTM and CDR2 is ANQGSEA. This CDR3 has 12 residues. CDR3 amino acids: CSASTGEGGYTF. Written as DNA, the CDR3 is TGCAGCGCCTCGACAGGGGAGGGGGGCTACACCTTC.

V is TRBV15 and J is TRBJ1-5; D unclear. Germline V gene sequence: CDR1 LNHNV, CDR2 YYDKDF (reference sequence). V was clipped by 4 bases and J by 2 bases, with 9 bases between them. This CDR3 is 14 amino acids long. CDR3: CATSKPEGNQPQHF. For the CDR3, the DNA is TGTGCCACCAGCAAACCGGAGGGCAATCAGCCCCAGCATTTT.

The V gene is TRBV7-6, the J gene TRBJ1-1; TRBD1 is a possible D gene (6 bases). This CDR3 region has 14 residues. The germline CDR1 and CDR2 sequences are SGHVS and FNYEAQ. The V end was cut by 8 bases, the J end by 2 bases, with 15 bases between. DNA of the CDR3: TGTGCCAGCCAATTACCGGGGGCAAACACTGAAGCTTTCTTT. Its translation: CASQLPGANTEAFF.

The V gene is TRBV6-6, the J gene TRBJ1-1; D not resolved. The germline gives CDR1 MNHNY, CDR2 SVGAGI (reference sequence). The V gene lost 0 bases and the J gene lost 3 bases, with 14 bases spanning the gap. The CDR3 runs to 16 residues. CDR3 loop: CASSYSIRGSDTEAFF. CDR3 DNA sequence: TGTGCCAGCAGTTACTCGATTCGAGGGTCTGACACTGAAGCTTTCTTT.

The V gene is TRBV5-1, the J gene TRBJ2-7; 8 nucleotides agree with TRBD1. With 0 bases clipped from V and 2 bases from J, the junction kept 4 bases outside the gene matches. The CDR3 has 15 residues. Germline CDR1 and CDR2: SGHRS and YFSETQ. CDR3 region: CASSLEGTGTYEQYF. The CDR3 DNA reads TGCGCCAGCAGCTTGGAGGGGACAGGAACCTACGAGCAGTACTTC.

CDR3 sequence (DNA): TGTGCCTGGAGTTGGGGCCCGAACGAGCAGTACTTC. Amino acids: CAWSWGPNEQYF. The chain links TRBV30 to TRBJ2-7, with D perhaps matching TRBD1 (5 bases). CDR3 length equals 12 residues. Looked up from germline, CDR1 is GTSNPN and CDR2 is SVGIG (reference sequence). The V end lost 2 bases, the J end lost 5 bases, and 10 bases lay between the germline ends.

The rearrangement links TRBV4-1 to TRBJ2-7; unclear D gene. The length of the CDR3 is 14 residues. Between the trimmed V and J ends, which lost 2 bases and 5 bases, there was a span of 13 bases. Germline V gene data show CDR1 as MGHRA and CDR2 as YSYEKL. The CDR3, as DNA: TGCGCCAGCAGCCAATCAAGGATGGGCGACGAGCAGTACTTC. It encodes CASSQSRMGDEQYF.

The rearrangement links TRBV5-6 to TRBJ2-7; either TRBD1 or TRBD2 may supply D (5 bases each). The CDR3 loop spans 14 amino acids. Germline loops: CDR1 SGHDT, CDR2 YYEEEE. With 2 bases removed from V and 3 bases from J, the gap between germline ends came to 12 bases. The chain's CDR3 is CASSLYGTDYEQYF. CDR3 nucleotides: TGTGCCAGCAGCTTATACGGGACGGACTACGAGCAGTACTTC.

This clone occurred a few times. CDR3 amino acids: CASTGNTEAFF. As DNA, the CDR3 is TGTGCCAGCACAGGGAACACTGAAGCTTTCTTT. V usage is TRBV2 and J usage is TRBJ1-1; D ambiguous. V was trimmed by 7 bases and J by 1 base, leaving 4 bases between them. In germline, CDR1 is SNHLY, CDR2 FYNNEI. The CDR3 has 11 amino acids.

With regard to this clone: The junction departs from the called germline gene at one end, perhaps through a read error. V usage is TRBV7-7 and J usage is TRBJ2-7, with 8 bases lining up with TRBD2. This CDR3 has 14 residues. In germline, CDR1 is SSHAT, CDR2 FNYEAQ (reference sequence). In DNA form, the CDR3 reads TGTGCTAGCAGCTTAGCGGGACGACTCAACGAGCAGTACTTC. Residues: CASSLAGRLNEQYF.

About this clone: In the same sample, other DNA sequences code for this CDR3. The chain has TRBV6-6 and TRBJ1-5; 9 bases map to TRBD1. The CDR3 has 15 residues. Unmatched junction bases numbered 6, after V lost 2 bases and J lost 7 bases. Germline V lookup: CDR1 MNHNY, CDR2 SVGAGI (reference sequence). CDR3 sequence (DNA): TGTGCCAGCAGTTACCCGGGACAGGGCGGACAGCCCCAGCATTTT. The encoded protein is CASSYPGQGGQPQHF.

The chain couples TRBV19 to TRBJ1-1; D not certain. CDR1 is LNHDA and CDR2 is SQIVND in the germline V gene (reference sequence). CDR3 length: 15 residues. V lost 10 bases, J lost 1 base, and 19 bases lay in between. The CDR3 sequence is CATKGIGWRNTEAFF. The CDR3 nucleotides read TGTGCCACCAAAGGAATAGGGTGGCGGAACACTGAAGCTTTCTTT.

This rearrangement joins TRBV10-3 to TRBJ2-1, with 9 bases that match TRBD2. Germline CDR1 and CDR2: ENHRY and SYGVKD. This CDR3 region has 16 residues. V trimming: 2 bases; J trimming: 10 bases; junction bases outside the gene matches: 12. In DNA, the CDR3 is TGTGCCATCAGTGAGGGTATGCGGGGGGGCCTCGACGAGCAGTTCTTC. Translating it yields CAISEGMRGGLDEQFF.

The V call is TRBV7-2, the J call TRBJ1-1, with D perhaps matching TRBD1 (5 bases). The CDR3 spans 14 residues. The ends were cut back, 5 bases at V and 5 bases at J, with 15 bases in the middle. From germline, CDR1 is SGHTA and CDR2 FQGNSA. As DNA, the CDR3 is TGTGCCAGCAGCCTAAAACGGGGGGGAACTGAAGCTTTCTTT. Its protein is CASSLKRGGTEAFF.

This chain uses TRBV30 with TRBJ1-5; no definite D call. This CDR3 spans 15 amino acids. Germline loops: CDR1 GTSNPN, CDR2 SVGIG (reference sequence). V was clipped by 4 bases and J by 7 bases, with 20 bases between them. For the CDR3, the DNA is TGTGCCTGGATAGAAGGTAAGGGTGGTGTCCAGCCCCAGCATTTT. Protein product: CAWIEGKGGVQPQHF.

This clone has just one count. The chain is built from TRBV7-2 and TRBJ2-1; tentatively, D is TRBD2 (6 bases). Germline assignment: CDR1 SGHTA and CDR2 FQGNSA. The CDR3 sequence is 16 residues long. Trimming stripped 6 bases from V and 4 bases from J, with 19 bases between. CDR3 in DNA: TGTGCCAGCAGACGGGCGGGGCGCGCCCTTTACAATGAGCAGTTCTTC. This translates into CASRRAGRALYNEQFF.

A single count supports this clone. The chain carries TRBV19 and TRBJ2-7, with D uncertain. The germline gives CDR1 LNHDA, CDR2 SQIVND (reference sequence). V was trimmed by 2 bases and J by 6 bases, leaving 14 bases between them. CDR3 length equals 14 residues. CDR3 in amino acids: CASSIWSSPSEQYF. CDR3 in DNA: TGTGCCAGTAGTATATGGTCGAGTCCGTCCGAGCAGTACTTC.

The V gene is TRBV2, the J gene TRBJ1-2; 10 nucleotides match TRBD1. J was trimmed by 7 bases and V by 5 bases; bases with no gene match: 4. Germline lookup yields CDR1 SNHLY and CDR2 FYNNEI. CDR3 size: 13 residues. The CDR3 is CASSPGTGVGYTF. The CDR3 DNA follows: TGTGCCAGCAGTCCCGGGACAGGGGTTGGCTACACCTTC.

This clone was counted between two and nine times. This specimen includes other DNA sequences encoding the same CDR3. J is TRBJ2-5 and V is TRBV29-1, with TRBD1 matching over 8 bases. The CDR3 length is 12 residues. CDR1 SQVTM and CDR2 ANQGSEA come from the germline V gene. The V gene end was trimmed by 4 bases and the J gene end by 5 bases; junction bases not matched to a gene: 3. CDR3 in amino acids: CSVAGQAETQYF. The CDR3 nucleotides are TGCAGCGTTGCGGGACAGGCCGAGACCCAGTACTTC.

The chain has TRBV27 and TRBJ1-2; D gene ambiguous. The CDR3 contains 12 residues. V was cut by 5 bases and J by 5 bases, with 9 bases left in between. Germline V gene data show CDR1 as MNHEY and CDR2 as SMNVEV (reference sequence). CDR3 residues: CASSPSGYGYTF. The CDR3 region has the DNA TGTGCCAGCAGTCCAAGTGGGTATGGCTACACCTTC.

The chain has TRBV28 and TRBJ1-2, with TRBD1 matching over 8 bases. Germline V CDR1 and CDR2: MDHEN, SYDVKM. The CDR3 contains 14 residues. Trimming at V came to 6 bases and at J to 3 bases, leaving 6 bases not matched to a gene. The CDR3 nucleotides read TGTGCCAGCAGACGGACAGGGCTGGACTATGGCTACACCTTC. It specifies CASRRTGLDYGYTF.